This T cell receptor (beta chain) was retrieved from a study of shared clonotypes between healthy human individuals. Profiled with immunoSEQ multiplex PCR; TCRdb holds only in-frame clones, not every one. The data show about 380,000 clones, with roughly 96% seen just once and approximately 0.32% held by the top ten. Trimming cost V 6 bases and J 1 base; bases outside gene matches: 0. The CDR3 extends over 11 amino acids. Germline lookup yields CDR1 SQVTM and CDR2 ANQGSEA. A note on this clone: Its antigen is still unknown. This specimen includes other DNA sequences encoding the same CDR3.

The study's findings and limits: Expectations were that clonotype sharing among donors would be affected by sequencing depth.

The genes are TRBV29-1 and TRBJ2-7, with 7 positions matching TRBD2. Input material: memory CD8+ T cells sorted from blood. Documented subset: CD45RO+ cells pooled with CCR7-negative TemRA cells. The receptor was derived from a man younger than 45 in good health. CDR3: CSVGRSYEQYF. The CDR3 region has the DNA TGCAGCGTCGGGAGGTCCTACGAGCAGTACTTC.